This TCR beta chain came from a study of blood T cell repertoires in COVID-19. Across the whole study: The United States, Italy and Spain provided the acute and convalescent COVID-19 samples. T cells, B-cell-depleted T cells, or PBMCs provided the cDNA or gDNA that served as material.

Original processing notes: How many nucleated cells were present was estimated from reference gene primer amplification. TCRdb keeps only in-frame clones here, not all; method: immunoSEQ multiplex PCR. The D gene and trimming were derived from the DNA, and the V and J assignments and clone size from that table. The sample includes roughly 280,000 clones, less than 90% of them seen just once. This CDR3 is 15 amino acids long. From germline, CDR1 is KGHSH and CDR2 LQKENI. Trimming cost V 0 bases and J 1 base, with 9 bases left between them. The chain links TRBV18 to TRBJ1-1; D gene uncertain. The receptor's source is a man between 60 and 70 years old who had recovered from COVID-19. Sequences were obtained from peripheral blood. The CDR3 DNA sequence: TGTGCCAGCTCACCACCGGGCAGGTCGAACACTGAAGCTTTCTTT. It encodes CASSPPGRSNTEAFF.